These 21 T cell receptor beta chains were all obtained from the same sample, sequenced in a study of blood T cell repertoires in COVID-19. Sequencing was performed with immunoSEQ multiplex PCR; in TCRdb, only in-frame clones are kept and a portion is missing. The data hold over 200,000 clones, with 80% to 90% observed a single time. The sample consisted of PBMCs or T cells enriched from blood (not recorded which). These receptors were taken from a man aged 18 to 30 who had recovered from COVID-19.

V is TRBV3-1 (or the pseudogene TRBV3-2) and J is TRBJ1-2; D is possibly TRBD1 (6 bases). The CDR3 consists of 14 residues. In germline, CDR1 is LGHDT, CDR2 YNNKEL (reference sequence). Trimming shortened V by 10 bases and J by 2 bases, and 17 bases separated the two germline ends. CDR3 sequence: CATSPLGGNYGYTF. CDR3 in DNA: TGTGCCACCTCCCCTTTAGGGGGAAACTATGGCTACACCTTC.

The J gene is TRBJ2-7, the V gene TRBV19, with D uncertain. There are 14 residues in the CDR3. Germline CDR1 reads LNHDA; CDR2 reads SQIVND (reference sequence). V dropped 3 bases and J dropped 2 bases, with 11 bases sitting between them. CDR3 in DNA: TGTGCCAGTAGTATCAACAGTCCGACCTACGAGCAGTACTTC. Translation: CASSINSPTYEQYF.

This clone was detected only once. J is TRBJ2-7 and V is TRBV6-1, with TRBD2 matching over 10 bases. CDR3 length: 17 residues. Germline CDR1 reads MNHNS; CDR2 reads SASEGT. Trimming cost V 2 bases and J 6 bases; bases outside gene matches: 13. As DNA, the CDR3 is TGTGCCAGCAGTGAAAGTTATGGAGCGGGGGGGCCCACCGAGCAGTACTTC. Translating it yields CASSESYGAGGPTEQYF.

This chain links TRBV7-8 with TRBJ2-7; D unclear. Trimming removed 5 bases at V and 1 base at J, with 3 bases between. Germline values: CDR1 SGHVS, CDR2 FQNEAQ. The CDR3 consists of 11 residues. The CDR3 DNA is TGTGCCAGCAGCCCGTCCTACGAGCAGTACTTC. This translates into CASSPSYEQYF. The complete variable domain, with remaining parts taken from reference TRBV7-8 and TRBJ2-7, reads GAGVSQSPRYKVAKRGQDVALRCDPISGHVSLFWYQQALGQGPEFLTYFQNEAQLDKSGLPSDRFFAERPEGSVSTLKIQRTQQEDSAVYLCASSPSYEQYFGPGTRLTVT.

The chain has TRBV29-1 and TRBJ2-7; D might be TRBD2 (6 bases). Trimming cost V 7 bases and J 1 base, with 14 bases left between them. The CDR3 runs 13 residues. Germline V CDR1 and CDR2: SQVTM, ANQGSEA. The CDR3 coding sequence is TGCAGCGCCCGGGACGGACTATCCTACGAGCAGTACTTC. Its translation is CSARDGLSYEQYF.

V and J are TRBV2 and TRBJ1-2, with 10 bases identical to TRBD1. Germline CDR1 is SNHLY and CDR2 is FYNNEI. After removal of 5 bases from V and 2 bases from J, the junction contained 5 bases not matched to a gene. CDR3 length: 15 residues. As DNA, the CDR3 is TGTGCCAGCAGTCCGACAGGGGGCTTGAACTATGGCTACACCTTC. Amino acid sequence: CASSPTGGLNYGYTF.

The gene calls are TRBV18 and TRBJ2-1; D call uncertain. The CDR3 has 14 residues. Germline lookup yields CDR1 KGHSH and CDR2 LQKENI. V gave up 1 base and J gave up 6 bases, with 10 bases separating them. The CDR3 DNA follows: TGTGCCAGCTCACCACAATCACTTTCCAATGAGCAGTTCTTC. Protein sequence: CASSPQSLSNEQFF. Variable domain in full (rest from reference TRBV18 and TRBJ2-1): NAGVMQNPRHLVRRRGQEARLRCSPMKGHSHVYWYRQLPEEGLKFMVYLQKENIIDESGMPKERFSAEFPKEGPSILRIQQVVRGDSAAYFCASSPQSLSNEQFFGPGTRLTVL.

The rearrangement joins TRBV6-2 or TRBV6-3 to TRBJ2-2, with 8 positions matching TRBD1. In germline, CDR1 is MNHEY, CDR2 SVGEGT. After removal of 2 bases from V and 6 bases from J, the junction contained 11 bases not matched to a gene. This CDR3 region has 17 residues. The chain's CDR3 is CASSYGRTDRASGELFF. The DNA of the CDR3 is TGTGCCAGCAGTTACGGCCGGACGGACAGGGCTTCCGGGGAGCTGTTTTTT.

The chain uses TRBV5-1 and TRBJ2-3, with TRBD2 as a possible D gene (5 bases). The germline V gene has CDR1 SGHRS and CDR2 YFSETQ. The CDR3 length is 15 residues. The V end was cut by 5 bases, the J end by 0 bases, with 13 bases between. This CDR3 reads CASRGGTSSTDTQYF. CDR3 in DNA: TGCGCCAGCAGAGGAGGCACATCTAGCACAGATACGCAGTATTTT.

The rearrangement links TRBV7-9 to TRBJ1-2; weak D call: TRBD1 (6 bases). The CDR3 runs 14 residues. Germline CDR1 is SEHNR and CDR2 is FQNEAQ (reference sequence). V lost 2 bases and J lost 0, with 7 bases in between. This CDR3 reads CASSLWTANYGYTF. The CDR3 nucleotides read TGTGCCAGCAGCTTATGGACAGCTAACTATGGCTACACCTTC.

The genes are TRBV5-1 and TRBJ1-3; TRBD1 is a possible D gene (6 bases). Between the trimmed V and J ends, which lost 3 bases and 1 base, there was a span of 14 bases. Germline V gene lookup returns CDR1 SGHRS and CDR2 YFSETQ. The CDR3 is 16 residues long. DNA for the CDR3: TGCGCCAGCAGCTCCACCCGGGGGGCGTCTGGAAACACCATATATTTT. Residues: CASSSTRGASGNTIYF.

The chain links TRBV7-3 to TRBJ2-2, with 7 bases identical to TRBD1. CDR1 is SGHTA and CDR2 is FQGTGA in the germline V gene. The CDR3 extends over 13 amino acids. With 6 bases clipped from V and 7 bases from J, the junction kept 5 bases outside the gene matches. This CDR3 reads CASRPTGVGELFF. The CDR3 region has the DNA TGTGCCAGCAGACCCACAGGGGTCGGGGAGCTGTTTTTT.

The chain's CDR3 is CASSLTGGNTEAFF. Written as DNA, the CDR3 is TGTGCCAGCAGCCTCACAGGGGGGAACACTGAAGCTTTCTTT. The chain carries TRBV5-4 and TRBJ1-1, with 8 bases that match TRBD1. The CDR3 sequence is 14 residues long. V gave up 4 bases and J gave up 1 base; unmatched junction bases: 3. Germline CDR1 is SGHNT and CDR2 is YYREEE (reference sequence).

Of note for this clone: Other DNA sequences in the same sample also yield this CDR3. This rearrangement joins TRBV28 to TRBJ1-2; D gene unclear. Germline V gene data show CDR1 as MDHEN and CDR2 as SYDVKM. The CDR3 extends over 12 amino acids. Deletions cut 3 bases from V and 4 bases from J, with 6 bases between. CDR3 DNA: TGTGCCAGCAGTTTGAGTGGCTATGGCTACACCTTC. Protein sequence: CASSLSGYGYTF.

This chain joins TRBV30 and TRBJ1-2; D ambiguous. V was pared by 0 bases and J by 7 bases, with 9 bases between. Germline loops: CDR1 GTSNPN, CDR2 SVGIG (reference sequence). The CDR3 sequence is 12 residues long. This chain's CDR3 is CAWSVLEVGYTF. CDR3 DNA: TGTGCCTGGAGTGTATTGGAGGTTGGCTACACCTTC.

The chain uses TRBV28 and TRBJ1-5, with D possibly matching TRBD1 (5 bases). CDR1 is MDHEN, CDR2 SYDVKM, per germline. CDR3 length: 14 residues. V shed 5 bases and J shed 0 bases, with 8 bases lying between them. CDR3 in DNA: TGTGCCAGCAGTCATGACAGTAGCAATCAGCCCCAGCATTTT. Translated, it gives CASSHDSSNQPQHF.

This chain uses TRBV10-2 with TRBJ1-1; 9 nucleotides line up with TRBD1. The CDR3 is made up of 15 amino acids. CDR1 WSHSY and CDR2 SAAADI come from the germline V gene. V dropped 7 bases and J dropped 7; count of bases not matched to a gene: 13. The CDR3: CASIRVGGDRVEAFF. CDR3 DNA sequence: TGCGCCAGCATTCGGGTGGGAGGGGACAGGGTTGAAGCTTTCTTT.

This chain connects TRBV7-8 to TRBJ1-5; maybe TRBD1 (5 bases). Germline CDR1 reads SGHVS; CDR2 reads FQNEAQ. Trimming removed 2 bases from V and 6 bases from J, with 14 bases in between. The CDR3 totals 15 residues. The CDR3 loop is CASSLQGILVQPQHF. The CDR3 bases are TGTGCCAGCAGCTTACAGGGAATTCTCGTTCAGCCCCAGCATTTT. Combining the CDR3 with reference TRBV7-8 and TRBJ1-5 gives the whole variable domain GAGVSQSPRYKVAKRGQDVALRCDPISGHVSLFWYQQALGQGPEFLTYFQNEAQLDKSGLPSDRFFAERPEGSVSTLKIQRTQQEDSAVYLCASSLQGILVQPQHFGDGTRLSIL.

In this sample, this clone turned up many times. V usage is TRBV11-3 and J usage is TRBJ2-4; D gene uncertain. Germline loops: CDR1 SGHNT, CDR2 YENEEA. The V gene lost 1 base and the J gene lost 6 bases, with 13 bases spanning the gap. This CDR3 comprises 15 residues. CDR3 sequence reads: CASSLANGPGNIQYF. DNA of the CDR3: TGTGCCAGCAGCTTAGCAAATGGTCCGGGAAACATTCAGTACTTC.

The rearrangement uses TRBV30 and TRBJ1-2; D remains ambiguous. CDR3 size: 13 residues. Trimming left V 2 bases short and J 0 bases short, with 7 bases between. CDR1 is GTSNPN, CDR2 SVGIG, per germline (reference sequence). The CDR3 region is CAWSPSANYGYTF. For the CDR3, the DNA is TGTGCCTGGAGTCCTTCGGCTAACTATGGCTACACCTTC.

The V call is TRBV6-2 or TRBV6-3, the J call TRBJ2-5; 8 bases are a match to TRBD1. V lost 4 bases to trimming and J lost 5 bases; unmatched junction nucleotides: 6. CDR1 MNHEY and CDR2 SVGEGT come from the germline V gene. This CDR3 has 14 residues. CDR3 sequence (DNA): TGTGCCAGCAGTTCAGGGACAGGACGGGAGACCCAGTACTTC. This encodes CASSSGTGRETQYF.